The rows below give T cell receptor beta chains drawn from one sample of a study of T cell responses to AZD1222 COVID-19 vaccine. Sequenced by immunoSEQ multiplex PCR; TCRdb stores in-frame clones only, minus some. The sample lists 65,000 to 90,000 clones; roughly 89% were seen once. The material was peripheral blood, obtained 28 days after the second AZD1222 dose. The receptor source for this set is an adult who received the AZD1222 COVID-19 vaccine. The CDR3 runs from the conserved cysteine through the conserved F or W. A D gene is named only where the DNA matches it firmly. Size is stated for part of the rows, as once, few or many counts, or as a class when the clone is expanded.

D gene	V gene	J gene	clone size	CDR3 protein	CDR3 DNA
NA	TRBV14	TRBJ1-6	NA	CASSQELGSPLHF	TGTGCCAGCAGCCAAGAACTGGGTTCACCCCTCCACTTT
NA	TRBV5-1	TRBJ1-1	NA	CASSLGPTGRLEAFF	TGCGCCAGCAGCTTGGGGCCCACAGGACGCCTTGAAGCTTTCTTT
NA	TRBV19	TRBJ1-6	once	CASRAASSYNSPLHF	TGTGCCAGTAGGGCGGCGAGCTCCTATAATTCACCCCTCCACTTT
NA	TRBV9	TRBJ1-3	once	CASSVGASGNTIYF	TGTGCCAGCAGCGTAGGGGCGAGTGGAAACACCATATATTTT
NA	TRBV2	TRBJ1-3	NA	CASRAIAGPSGNTIYF	TGTGCCAGCAGAGCTATAGCCGGTCCCTCTGGAAACACCATATATTTT
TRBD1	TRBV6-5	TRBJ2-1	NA	CASSYSRDRGLGEQFF	TGTGCCAGCAGTTACTCCCGGGACAGGGGCTTAGGTGAGCAGTTCTTC
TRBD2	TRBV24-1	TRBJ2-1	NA	CATSDFPSGSGGEQFF	TGTGCCACCAGTGATTTCCCCAGCGGGAGTGGTGGTGAGCAGTTCTTC
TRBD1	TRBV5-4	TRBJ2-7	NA	CASSPGTGGLHEQYF	TGTGCCAGCAGCCCGGGGACAGGGGGCTTACACGAGCAGTACTTC
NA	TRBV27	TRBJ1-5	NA	CASSFEGGQPQHF	TGTGCCAGCAGTTTTGAGGGAGGTCAGCCCCAGCATTTT
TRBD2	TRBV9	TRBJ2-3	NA	CASSASGSITDTQYF	TGTGCCAGCAGCGCAAGCGGGAGTATAACAGATACGCAGTATTTT
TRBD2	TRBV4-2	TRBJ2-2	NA	CASSQGLAGGPGGELFF	TGTGCCAGCAGCCAGGGACTAGCGGGGGGGCCAGGCGGGGAGCTGTTTTTT
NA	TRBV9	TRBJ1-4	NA	CASSPTAPPGEKLFF	TGTGCCAGCAGCCCCACCGCCCCACCCGGCGAAAAACTGTTTTTT
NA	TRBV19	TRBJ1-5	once	CASTSSSSSNQPQHF	TGTGCCAGTACGAGCAGTTCCTCTAGCAATCAGCCCCAGCATTTT
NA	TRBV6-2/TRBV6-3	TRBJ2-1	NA	CASSQGGWNEQFF	TGTGCCAGCAGTCAGGGGGGCTGGAATGAGCAGTTCTTC
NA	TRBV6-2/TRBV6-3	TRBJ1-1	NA	CASSYEGGRAEAFF	TGTGCCAGCAGTTATGAGGGGGGTCGTGCTGAAGCTTTCTTT
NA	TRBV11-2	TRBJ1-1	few	CASRAVDTEAFF	TGTGCCAGCAGAGCAGTTGACACTGAAGCTTTCTTT
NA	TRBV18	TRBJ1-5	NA	CASSPVPGENQPQHF	TGTGCCAGCTCACCAGTCCCGGGGGAGAATCAGCCCCAGCATTTT
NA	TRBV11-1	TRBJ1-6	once	CASSRELAATGSPLHF	TGTGCCAGCAGCCGAGAACTGGCTGCGACCGGTTCACCCCTCCACTTT
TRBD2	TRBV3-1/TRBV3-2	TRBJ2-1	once	CASSLAGTSDRSEQFF	TGTGCCAGCAGCCTGGCCGGGACTAGCGACCGAAGTGAGCAGTTCTTC
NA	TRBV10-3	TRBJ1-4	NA	CAISAVHGGRDEKLFF	TGTGCCATCAGTGCAGTTCACGGGGGCAGGGATGAAAAACTGTTTTTT
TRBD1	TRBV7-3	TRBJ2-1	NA	CASSRTRGPNEQFF	TGTGCCAGCAGCCGTACCAGGGGGCCCAATGAGCAGTTCTTC
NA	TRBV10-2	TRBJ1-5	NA	CASSLGNRNQPQHF	TGCGCCAGCAGTTTGGGGAATCGCAATCAGCCCCAGCATTTT
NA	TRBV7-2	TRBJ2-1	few	CASSLSSAEQFF	TGTGCCAGCAGCTTATCCTCGGCTGAGCAGTTCTTC
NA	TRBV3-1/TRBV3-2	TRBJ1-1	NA	CASSSRGPKGTEAFF	TGTGCCAGCAGCTCCCGGGGCCCCAAGGGCACTGAAGCTTTCTTT
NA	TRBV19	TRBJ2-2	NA	CASSRAGNSAGELFF	TGTGCCAGTAGTAGAGCCGGGAACTCGGCCGGGGAGCTGTTTTTT
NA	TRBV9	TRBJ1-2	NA	CASSGLVGGYTF	TGTGCCAGCAGCGGTCTTGTGGGTGGCTACACCTTC
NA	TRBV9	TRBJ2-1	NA	CASSVALGAPGGNEQFF	TGTGCCAGCAGCGTAGCTCTTGGGGCTCCCGGCGGGAATGAGCAGTTCTTC
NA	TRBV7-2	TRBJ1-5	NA	CASSLYTGSNQPQHF	TGTGCCAGCAGCTTATATACGGGTAGCAATCAGCCCCAGCATTTT
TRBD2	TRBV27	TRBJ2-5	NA	CASKLLTSRDQETQYF	TGTGCCAGCAAGCTCCTGACTAGCCGCGACCAAGAGACCCAGTACTTC
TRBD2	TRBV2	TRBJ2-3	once	CASSGGRRGSTDTQYF	TGTGCCAGCAGTGGCGGGAGGAGGGGCAGCACAGATACGCAGTATTTT
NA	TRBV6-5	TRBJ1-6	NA	CASRGRNNSPLHF	TGTGCCAGCAGGGGACGGAATAATTCACCCCTCCACTTT
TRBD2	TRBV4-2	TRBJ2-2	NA	CASSQVPSGNTGELFF	TGTGCCAGCAGCCAAGTCCCTAGCGGGAACACCGGGGAGCTGTTTTTT
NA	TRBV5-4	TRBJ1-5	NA	CASSQGGQGTHQPQHF	TGTGCCAGCAGCCAAGGTGGGCAGGGGACCCATCAGCCCCAGCATTTT
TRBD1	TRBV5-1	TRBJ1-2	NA	CASSRGTGEAEGYTF	TGCGCCAGCAGCCGCGGGACAGGGGAGGCGGAAGGCTACACCTTC
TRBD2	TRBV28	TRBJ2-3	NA	CASRETSGGRDTQYF	TGTGCCAGCAGAGAGACTAGCGGGGGGAGAGATACGCAGTATTTT
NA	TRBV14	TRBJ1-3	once	CASSQERGLLGNTIYF	TGTGCCAGCAGCCAAGAAAGAGGACTCCTTGGAAACACCATATATTTT
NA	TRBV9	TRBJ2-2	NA	CASSVAIRQANTGELFF	TGTGCCAGCAGCGTAGCTATAAGGCAGGCGAACACCGGGGAGCTGTTTTTT
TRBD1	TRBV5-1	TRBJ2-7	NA	CASSFGDRVSYEQYF	TGCGCCAGCAGCTTTGGAGACAGGGTGTCCTACGAGCAGTACTTC
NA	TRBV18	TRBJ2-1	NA	CASSPQIQGSANEQFF	TGTGCCAGCTCACCACAGATCCAGGGGTCCGCGAATGAGCAGTTCTTC
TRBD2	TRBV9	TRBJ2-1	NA	CASSPRMGTSGISYNEQFF	TGTGCCAGCAGCCCGAGGATGGGGACTAGCGGGATTTCCTACAATGAGCAGTTCTTC
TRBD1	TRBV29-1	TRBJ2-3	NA	CSVRDRGTDTQYF	TGCAGCGTCCGGGACAGGGGGACAGATACGCAGTATTTT
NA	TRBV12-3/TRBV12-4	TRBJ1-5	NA	CASSMMGNQPQHF	TGTGCCAGCAGTATGATGGGCAATCAGCCCCAGCATTTT
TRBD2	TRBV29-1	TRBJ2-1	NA	CSGEVTGGPNEQFF	TGCAGCGGGGAAGTAACGGGAGGGCCGAATGAGCAGTTCTTC
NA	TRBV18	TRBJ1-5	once	CASSPEQGLSNQPQHF	TGTGCCAGCTCACCGGAGCAGGGGCTTAGCAATCAGCCCCAGCATTTT
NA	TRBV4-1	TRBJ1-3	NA	CASSQGGGSGNTIYF	TGCGCCAGCAGCCAAGGGGGGGGCTCTGGAAACACCATATATTTT